This T cell receptor (beta chain) derives from a study of blood T cell repertoires in COVID-19. Whole-study context: The United States, Italy and Spain were the sources of the acute and convalescent COVID-19 samples. Nucleic acid was either cDNA or gDNA, and it came from T cells, B-cell-depleted T cells, or PBMCs.

The V end was cut by 1 base, the J end by 5 bases, with 3 bases between. CDR1 is SEHNR and CDR2 is FQNEAQ in the germline V gene (reference sequence). CDR3 length: 12 residues. The protocol was immunoSEQ multiplex PCR, while the TCRdb copy is restricted to in-frame clones and leaves out a portion. The top ten hold roughly 12% of the sample, which has approximately 100,000 clones, approximately 86% seen once. The rearrangement uses TRBV7-9 and TRBJ1-3; D gene unclear. The sample was peripheral blood. The clonotype was recovered from a human donor in a cohort sampled during active COVID-19. CDR3 DNA sequence: TGTGCCAGCAGCTTAGAGCGAAACACCATATATTTT. This sequence encodes CASSLERNTIYF.